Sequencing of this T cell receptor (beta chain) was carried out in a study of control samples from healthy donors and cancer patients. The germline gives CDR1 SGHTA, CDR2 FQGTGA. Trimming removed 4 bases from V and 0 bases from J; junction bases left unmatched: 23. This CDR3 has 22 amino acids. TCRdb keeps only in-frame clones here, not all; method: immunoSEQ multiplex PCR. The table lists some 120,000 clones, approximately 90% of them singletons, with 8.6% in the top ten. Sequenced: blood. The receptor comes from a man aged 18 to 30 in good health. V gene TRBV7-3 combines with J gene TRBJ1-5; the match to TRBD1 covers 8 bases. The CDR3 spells CASSSYTGGILRETYSNQPQHF. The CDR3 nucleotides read TGTGCCAGCAGCTCATATACAGGGGGTATCCTTCGCGAAACCTATAGCAATCAGCCCCAGCATTTT.